This T cell receptor (beta chain) was sequenced for a study of cytomegalovirus exposure and HLA in healthy donors. Germline CDR1 and CDR2: SGHNT and YENEEA. V lost 5 bases and J lost 5; bases outside the gene matches: 14. There are 17 residues in the CDR3. On this clone: The antigen is unknown.

Primers: 60 Vbeta forward and 13 Jbeta reverse. The data were produced by immunoSEQ multiplex PCR, yet TCRdb's version contains in-frame clones alone and is incomplete. Counted here are about 170,000 clones, around 84% occurring once; the ten biggest clones make up about 2.4%. Findings and limits, study-wide: The authors later found HLA-associated TCR beta chains more clonally expanded than equally common others.

The J gene is TRBJ2-5, the V gene TRBV11-3; TRBD2 agrees at 10 bases. The sequencing input was PBMCs. This receptor was obtained from a man aged 25-40 years in good health and CMV-seropositive. In nucleotides, the CDR3 is TGTGCCAGCAGCCAGGGCCGGTCTAGCGGGAGTGGCGAGACCCAGTACTTC. Translating it yields CASSQGRSSGSGETQYF. Drawing the rest from reference TRBV11-3 and TRBJ2-5, the complete variable domain is EAGVVQSPRYKIIEKKQPVAFWCNPISGHNTLYWYLQNLGQGPELLIRYENEEAVDDSQLPKDRFSAERLKGVDSTLKIQPAELGDSAVYLCASSQGRSSGSGETQYFGPGTRLLVL.